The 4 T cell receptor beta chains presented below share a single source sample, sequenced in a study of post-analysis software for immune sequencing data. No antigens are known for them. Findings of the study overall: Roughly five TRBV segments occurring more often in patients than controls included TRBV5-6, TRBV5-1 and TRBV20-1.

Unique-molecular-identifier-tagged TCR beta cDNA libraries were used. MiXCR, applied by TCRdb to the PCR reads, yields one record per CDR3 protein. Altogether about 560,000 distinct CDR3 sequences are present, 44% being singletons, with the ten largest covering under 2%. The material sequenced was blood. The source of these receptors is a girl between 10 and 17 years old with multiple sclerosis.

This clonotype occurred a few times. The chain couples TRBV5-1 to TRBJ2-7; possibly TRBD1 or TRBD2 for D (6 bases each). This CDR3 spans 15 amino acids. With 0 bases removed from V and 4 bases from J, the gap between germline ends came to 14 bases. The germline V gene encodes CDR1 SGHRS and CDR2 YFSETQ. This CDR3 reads CASSLVAGEAYEQYF. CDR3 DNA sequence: TGCGCCAGCAGCTTGGTAGCAGGGGAGGCTTACGAGCAGTACTTC.

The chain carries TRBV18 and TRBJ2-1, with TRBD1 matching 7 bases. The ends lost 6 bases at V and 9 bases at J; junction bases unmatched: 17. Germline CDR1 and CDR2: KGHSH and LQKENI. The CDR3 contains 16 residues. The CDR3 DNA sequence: TGTGCCAGCTCGCTGGGGACAGCGGCGTTTTATGTTGAGCAGTTCTTC. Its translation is CASSLGTAAFYVEQFF.

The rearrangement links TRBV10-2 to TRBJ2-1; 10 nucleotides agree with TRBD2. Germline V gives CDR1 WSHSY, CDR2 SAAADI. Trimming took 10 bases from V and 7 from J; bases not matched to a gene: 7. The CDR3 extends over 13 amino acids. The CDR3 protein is CATLAGVKNEQFF. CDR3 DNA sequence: TGCGCCACGCTAGCGGGAGTTAAAAATGAGCAGTTCTTC.

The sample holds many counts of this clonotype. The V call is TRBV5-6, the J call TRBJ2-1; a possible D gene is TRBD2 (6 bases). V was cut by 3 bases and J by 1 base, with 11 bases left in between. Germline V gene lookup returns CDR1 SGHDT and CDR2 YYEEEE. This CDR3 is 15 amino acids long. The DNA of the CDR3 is TGTGCCAGCAGCTCACCTAGCGCTTCCTACAATGAGCAGTTCTTC. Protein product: CASSSPSASYNEQFF.